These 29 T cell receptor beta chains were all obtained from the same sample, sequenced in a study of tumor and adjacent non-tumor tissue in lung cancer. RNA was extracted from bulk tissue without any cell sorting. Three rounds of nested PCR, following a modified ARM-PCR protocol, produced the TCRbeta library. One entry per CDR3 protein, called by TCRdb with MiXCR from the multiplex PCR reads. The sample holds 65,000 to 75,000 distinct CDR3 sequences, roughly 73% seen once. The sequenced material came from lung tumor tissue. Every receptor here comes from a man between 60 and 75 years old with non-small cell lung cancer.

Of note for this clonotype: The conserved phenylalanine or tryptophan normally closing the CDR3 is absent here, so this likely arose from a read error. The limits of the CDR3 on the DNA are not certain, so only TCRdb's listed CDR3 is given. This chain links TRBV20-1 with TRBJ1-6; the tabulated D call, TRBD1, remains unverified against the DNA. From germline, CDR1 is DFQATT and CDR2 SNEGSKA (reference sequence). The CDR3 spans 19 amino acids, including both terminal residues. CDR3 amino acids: CSTRDTRVGAIGHNSPLHS.

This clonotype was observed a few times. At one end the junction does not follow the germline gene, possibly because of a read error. The CDR3 nucleotides are TGCGCCAGCAGTTTCCCTCAGCGGGACCACAATGGACAGTTCTTC. Its translation is CASSFPQRDHNGQFF. This chain links TRBV12-3 or TRBV12-4 with TRBJ2-1; 7 bases are shared with TRBD2. This CDR3 region has 15 residues.

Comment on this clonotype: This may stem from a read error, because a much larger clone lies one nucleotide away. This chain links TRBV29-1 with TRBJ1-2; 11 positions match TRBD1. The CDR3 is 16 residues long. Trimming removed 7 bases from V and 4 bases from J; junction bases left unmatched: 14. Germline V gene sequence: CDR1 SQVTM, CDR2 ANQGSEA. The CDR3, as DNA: TGCAGCGCGGTCCCGGGACAGGGGGGGCGTATCTATGGCTACACCTTC. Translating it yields CSAVPGQGGRIYGYTF.

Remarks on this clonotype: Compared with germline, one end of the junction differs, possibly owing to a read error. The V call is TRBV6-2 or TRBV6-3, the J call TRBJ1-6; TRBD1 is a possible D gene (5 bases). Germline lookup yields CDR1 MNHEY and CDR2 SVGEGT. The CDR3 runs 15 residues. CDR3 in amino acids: CASCYQGRNNSPLHF. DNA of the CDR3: TGTGCCAGCTGTTACCAGGGACGGAATAATTCACCCCTCCACTTT.

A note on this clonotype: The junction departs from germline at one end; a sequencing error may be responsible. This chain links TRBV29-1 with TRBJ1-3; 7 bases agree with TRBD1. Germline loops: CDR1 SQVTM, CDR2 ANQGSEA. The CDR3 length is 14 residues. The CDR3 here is CSGTRGPSVNTIYF. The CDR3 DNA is TGCAGCGGGACTAGGGGGCCCTCTGTAAACACCATATATTTT. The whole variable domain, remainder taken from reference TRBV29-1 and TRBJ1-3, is SAVISQKPSRDICQRGTSLTIQCQVDSQVTMMFWYRQQPGQSLTLIATANQGSEATYESGFVIDKFPISRPNLTFSTLTVSNMSPEDSSIYLCSGTRGPSVNTIYFGEGSWLTVV.

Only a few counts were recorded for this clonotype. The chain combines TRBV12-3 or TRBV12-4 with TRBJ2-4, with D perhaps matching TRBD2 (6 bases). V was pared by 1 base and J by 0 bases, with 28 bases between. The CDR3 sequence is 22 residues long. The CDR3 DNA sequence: TGTGCCAGCAGTTTAGGAGGCGGGGCTAGCGCCCAGGTGGTCCTAGCCAAAAACATTCAGTACTTC. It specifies CASSLGGGASAQVVLAKNIQYF.

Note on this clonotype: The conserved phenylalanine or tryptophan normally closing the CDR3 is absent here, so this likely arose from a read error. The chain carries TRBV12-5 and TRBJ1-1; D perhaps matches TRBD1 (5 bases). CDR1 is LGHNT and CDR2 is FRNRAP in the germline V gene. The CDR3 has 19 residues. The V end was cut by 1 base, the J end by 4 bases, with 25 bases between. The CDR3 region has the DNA TGTGCTAGTGGTTTGGAGAGGTCGGGACGGGGGACCCCGGGCACTGAAGCTTTCTCT. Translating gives CASGLERSGRGTPGTEAFS.

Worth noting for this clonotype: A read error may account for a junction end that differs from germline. CDR3 coding DNA: TGTACCAGCAGTGCCCGAGGGACTAGCGGGAGGGCCTTTGAGCAGTTCTTC. Translated: CTSSARGTSGRAFEQFF. The chain couples TRBV28 to TRBJ2-1, with 16 bases that match TRBD2. This CDR3 is built from 17 residues. The V gene's germline CDR1 is MDHEN and CDR2 SYDVKM.

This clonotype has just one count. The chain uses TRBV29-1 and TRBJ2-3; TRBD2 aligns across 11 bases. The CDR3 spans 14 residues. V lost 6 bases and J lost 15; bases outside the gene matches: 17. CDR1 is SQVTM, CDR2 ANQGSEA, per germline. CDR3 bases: TGCAGCGTCGCCGGGACTAGCGGCACAGATACGCGATATTTT. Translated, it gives CSVAGTSGTDTRYF.

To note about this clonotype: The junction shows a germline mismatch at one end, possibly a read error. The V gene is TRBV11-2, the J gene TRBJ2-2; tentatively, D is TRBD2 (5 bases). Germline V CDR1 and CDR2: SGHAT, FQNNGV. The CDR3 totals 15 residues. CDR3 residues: CASSLEVRDTGEPFF. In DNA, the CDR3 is TGTGCCAGCAGCTTAGAGGTCCGAGACACTGGGGAGCCGTTTTTT.

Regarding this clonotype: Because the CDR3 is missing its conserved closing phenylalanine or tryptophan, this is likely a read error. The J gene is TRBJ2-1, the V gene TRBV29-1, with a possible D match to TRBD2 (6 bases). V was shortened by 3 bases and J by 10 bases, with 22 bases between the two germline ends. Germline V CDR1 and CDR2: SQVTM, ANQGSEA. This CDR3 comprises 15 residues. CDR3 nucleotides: TGCAGCGTTGACCCTTACGACGGGAGTTCGGTCGAGCAGTTCTTA. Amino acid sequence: CSVDPYDGSSVEQFL.

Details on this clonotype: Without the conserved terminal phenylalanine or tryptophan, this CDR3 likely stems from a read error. The CDR3, as DNA: TGCAGTGCTAACCCCGCACAGGGGGGTGATACGCAGTATTAT. The encoded protein is CSANPAQGGDTQYY. The J gene is TRBJ2-3, the V gene TRBV20-1; TRBD1 matches at 8 bases. The germline V gene encodes CDR1 DFQATT and CDR2 SNEGSKA (reference sequence). V lost 4 bases to trimming and J lost 6 bases; unmatched junction nucleotides: 9. The length of the CDR3 is 14 residues.

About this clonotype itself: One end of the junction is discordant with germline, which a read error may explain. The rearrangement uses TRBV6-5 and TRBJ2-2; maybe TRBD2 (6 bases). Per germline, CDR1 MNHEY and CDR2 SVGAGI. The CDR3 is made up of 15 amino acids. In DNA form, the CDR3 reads TGTGTCAGCAATCTGGGGGGATCGCGCACCGGGGAGCTCTTTTTT. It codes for CVSNLGGSRTGELFF.

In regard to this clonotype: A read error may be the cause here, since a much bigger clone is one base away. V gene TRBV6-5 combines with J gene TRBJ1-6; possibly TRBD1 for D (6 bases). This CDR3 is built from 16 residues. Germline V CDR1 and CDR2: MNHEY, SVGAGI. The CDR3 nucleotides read TGTGTCAGCAGTCCCAAGGGGGGGTCGTATAATTCACCCCTCCACTTT. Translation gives CVSSPKGGSYNSPLHF.

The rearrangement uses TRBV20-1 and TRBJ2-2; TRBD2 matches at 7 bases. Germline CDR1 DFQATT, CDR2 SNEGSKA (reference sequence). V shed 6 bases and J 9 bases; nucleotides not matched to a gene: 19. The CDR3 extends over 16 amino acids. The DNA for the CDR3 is TGCAGTGCCTCGGGGGAGGGGCGGGGAGAGAGCCGGGAGCTGTTTTTT. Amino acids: CSASGEGRGESRELFF.

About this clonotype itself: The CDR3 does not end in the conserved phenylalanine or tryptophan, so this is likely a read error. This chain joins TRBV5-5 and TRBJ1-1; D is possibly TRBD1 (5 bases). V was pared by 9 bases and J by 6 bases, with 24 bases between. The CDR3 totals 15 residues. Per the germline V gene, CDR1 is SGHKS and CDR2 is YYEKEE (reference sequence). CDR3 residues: CATRRDSARGSEAFS. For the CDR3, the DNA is TGTGCCACCAGACGCGACAGCGCTCGTGGCTCTGAAGCTTTCTCT.

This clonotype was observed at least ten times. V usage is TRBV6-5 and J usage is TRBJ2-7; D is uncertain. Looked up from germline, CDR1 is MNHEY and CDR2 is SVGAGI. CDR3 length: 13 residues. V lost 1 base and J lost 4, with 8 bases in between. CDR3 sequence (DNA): TGTGCCAGCAGTTACTTCTCCGGGTACGAGCAGTACTTC. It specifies CASSYFSGYEQYF.

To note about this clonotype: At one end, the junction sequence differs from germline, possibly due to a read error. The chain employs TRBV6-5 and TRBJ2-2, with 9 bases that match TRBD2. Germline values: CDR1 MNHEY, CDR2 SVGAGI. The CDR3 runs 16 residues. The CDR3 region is CASSPGLALNTGEMFF. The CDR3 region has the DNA TGTGCCAGCAGTCCTGGACTAGCGTTGAACACCGGGGAGATGTTTTTT.

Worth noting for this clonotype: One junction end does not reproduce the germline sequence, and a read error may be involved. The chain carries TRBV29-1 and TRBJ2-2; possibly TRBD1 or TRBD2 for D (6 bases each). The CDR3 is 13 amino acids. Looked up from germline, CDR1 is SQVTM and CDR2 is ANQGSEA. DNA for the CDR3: TGCAGAGCGGAGGGGGATAACACAGGGGAGCTGTTTTTT. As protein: CRAEGDNTGELFF.

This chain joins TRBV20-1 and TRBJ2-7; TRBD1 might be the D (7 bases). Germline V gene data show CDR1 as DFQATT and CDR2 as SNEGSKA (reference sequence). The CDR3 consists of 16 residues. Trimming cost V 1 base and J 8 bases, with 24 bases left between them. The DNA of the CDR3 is TGCAGTGCTAGAGGGCCCGGGGGACAGAGTATCTTGCAGCAGTACTTC. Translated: CSARGPGGQSILQQYF.

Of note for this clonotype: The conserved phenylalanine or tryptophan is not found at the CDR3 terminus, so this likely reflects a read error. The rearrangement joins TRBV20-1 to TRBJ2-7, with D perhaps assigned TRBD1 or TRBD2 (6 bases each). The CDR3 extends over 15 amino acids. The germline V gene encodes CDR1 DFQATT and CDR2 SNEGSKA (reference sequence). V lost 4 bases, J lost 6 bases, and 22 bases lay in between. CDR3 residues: CSAIITEGHRLEQYS. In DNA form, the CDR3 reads TGCAGTGCTATTATTACGGAGGGACACAGACTCGAGCAGTACTCC.

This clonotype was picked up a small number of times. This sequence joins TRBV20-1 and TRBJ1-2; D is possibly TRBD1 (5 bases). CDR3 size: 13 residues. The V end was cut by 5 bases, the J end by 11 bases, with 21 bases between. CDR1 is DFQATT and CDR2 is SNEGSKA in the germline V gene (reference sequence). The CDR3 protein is CSARIIGGSRYTF. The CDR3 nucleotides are TGCAGTGCTCGTATAATTGGGGGAAGCAGATACACCTTC.

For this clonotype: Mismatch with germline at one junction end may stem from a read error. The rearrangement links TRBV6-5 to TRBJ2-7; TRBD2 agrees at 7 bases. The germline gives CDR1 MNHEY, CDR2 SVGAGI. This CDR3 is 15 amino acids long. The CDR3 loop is CASRYSRRETDNQYF. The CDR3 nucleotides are TGTGCCAGCAGATACTCGAGGCGGGAGACGGACAATCAGTACTTC.

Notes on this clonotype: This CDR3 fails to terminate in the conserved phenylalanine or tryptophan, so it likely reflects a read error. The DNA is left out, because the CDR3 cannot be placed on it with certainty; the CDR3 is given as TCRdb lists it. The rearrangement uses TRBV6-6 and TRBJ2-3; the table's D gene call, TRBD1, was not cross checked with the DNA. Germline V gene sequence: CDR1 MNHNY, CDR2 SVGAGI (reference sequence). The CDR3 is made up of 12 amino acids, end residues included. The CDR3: CASSYRGLTQNL.

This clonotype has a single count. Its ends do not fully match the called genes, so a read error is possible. CDR3 residues: CSTTIMGTSVF. The CDR3 DNA follows: TGCAGTACCACAATCATGGGAACCTCAGTGTTC. J is TRBJ2-1 and V is TRBV20-1, with D uncertain. Germline assignment: CDR1 DFQATT and CDR2 SNEGSKA (reference sequence). CDR3 length equals 11 residues.

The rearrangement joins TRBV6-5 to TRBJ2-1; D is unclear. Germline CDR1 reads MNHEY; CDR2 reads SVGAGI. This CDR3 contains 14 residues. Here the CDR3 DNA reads TGTGGCAACAGTTACTACGAGGAGTACAATGAGCAGTTCTTC. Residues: CGNSYYEEYNEQFF.

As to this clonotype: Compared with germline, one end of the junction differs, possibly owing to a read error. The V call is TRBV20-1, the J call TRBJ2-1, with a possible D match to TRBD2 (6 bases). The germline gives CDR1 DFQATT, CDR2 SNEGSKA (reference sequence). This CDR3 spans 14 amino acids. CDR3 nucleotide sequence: TGCAGTGCCGGCGGACTGGCGGGGTACAATAAGCAGTTCTTC. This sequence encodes CSAGGLAGYNKQFF.

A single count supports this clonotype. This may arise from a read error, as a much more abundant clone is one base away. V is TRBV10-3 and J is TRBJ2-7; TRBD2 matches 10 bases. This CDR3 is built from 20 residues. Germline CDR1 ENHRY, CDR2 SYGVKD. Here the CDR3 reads CAIRGTGNELAGPPSYEKYF. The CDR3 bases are TGTGCCATCAGGGGTACAGGGAACGAACTAGCGGGGCCTCCCTCCTACGAGAAGTACTTC.

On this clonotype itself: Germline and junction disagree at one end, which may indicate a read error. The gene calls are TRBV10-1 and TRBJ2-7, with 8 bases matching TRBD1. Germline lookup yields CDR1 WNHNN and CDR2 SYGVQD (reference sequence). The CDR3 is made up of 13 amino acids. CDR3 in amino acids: CASSRDRTYEQYF. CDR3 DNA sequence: TGCGCCAGCAGCCGGGACAGGACCTATGAGCAGTACTTC.